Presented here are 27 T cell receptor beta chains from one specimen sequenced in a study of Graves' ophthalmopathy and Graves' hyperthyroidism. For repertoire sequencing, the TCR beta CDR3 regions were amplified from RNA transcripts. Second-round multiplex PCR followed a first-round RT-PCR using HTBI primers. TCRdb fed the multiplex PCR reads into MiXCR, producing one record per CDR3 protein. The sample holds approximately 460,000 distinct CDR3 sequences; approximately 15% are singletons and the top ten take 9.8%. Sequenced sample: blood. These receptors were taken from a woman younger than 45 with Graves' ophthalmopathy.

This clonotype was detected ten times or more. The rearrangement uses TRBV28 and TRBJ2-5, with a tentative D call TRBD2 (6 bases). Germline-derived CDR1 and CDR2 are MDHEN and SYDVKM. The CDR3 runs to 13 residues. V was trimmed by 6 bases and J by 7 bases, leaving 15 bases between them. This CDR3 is CASRGGTWGTQYF. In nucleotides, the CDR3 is TGTGCCAGCAGGGGGGGTACGTGGGGGACCCAGTACTTC.

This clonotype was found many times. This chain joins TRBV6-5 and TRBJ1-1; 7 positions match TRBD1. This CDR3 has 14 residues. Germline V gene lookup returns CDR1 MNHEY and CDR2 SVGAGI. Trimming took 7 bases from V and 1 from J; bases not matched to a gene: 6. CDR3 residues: CASTLTGRNTEAFF. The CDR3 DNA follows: TGTGCCAGCACTCTGACAGGGAGGAACACTGAAGCTTTCTTT.

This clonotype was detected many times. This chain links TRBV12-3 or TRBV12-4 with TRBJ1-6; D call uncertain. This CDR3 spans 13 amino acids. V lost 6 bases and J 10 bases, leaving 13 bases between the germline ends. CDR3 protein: CASSRAIYSPLHF. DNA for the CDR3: TGTGCCAGCAGCCGGGCTATTTACTCACCCCTCCACTTT.

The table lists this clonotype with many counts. Here the CDR3 DNA reads TGTGCCAGCAAAGAGTCCGGGACATCCTACGAGCAGTACTTC. This encodes CASKESGTSYEQYF. The V call is TRBV27, the J call TRBJ2-7, with D possibly TRBD1 on 6 matching bases. With 7 bases removed from V and 1 base from J, the gap between germline ends came to 14 bases. The CDR3 totals 14 residues. The germline V gene has CDR1 MNHEY and CDR2 SMNVEV (reference sequence).

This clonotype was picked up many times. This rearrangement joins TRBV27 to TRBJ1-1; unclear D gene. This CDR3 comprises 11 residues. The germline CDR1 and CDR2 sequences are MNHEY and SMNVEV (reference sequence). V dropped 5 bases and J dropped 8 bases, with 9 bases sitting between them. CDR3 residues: CASSAGLEAFF. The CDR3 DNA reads TGTGCCAGCAGTGCGGGTCTCGAAGCTTTCTTT.

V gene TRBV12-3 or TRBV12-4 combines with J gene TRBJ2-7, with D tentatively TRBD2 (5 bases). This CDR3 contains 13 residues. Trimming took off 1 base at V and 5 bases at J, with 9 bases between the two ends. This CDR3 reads CASSLGSSDEQYF. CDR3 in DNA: TGTGCCAGCAGTTTAGGCAGTAGCGACGAGCAGTACTTC.

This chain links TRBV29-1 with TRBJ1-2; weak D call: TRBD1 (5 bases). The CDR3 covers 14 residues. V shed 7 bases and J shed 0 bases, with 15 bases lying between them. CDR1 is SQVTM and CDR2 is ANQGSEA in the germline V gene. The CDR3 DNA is TGCAGCGCCCGGCGACAGTCTACTAACTATGGCTACACCTTC. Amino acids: CSARRQSTNYGYTF. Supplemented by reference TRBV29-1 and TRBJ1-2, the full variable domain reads SAVISQKPSRDICQRGTSLTIQCQVDSQVTMMFWYRQQPGQSLTLIATANQGSEATYESGFVIDKFPISRPNLTFSTLTVSNMSPEDSSIYLCSARRQSTNYGYTFGSGTRLTVV.

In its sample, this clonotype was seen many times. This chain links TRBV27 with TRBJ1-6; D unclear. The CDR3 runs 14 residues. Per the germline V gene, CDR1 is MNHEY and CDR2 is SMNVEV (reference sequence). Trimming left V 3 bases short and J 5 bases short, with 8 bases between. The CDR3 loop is CASSFSQNNSPLHF. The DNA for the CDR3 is TGTGCCAGCAGTTTTTCACAGAATAATTCACCCCTCCACTTT.

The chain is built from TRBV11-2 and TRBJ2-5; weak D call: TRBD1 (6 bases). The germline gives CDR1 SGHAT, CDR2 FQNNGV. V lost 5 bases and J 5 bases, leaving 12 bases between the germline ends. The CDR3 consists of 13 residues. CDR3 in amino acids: CASSASQGETQYF. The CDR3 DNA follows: TGTGCCAGCAGCGCGAGCCAGGGGGAGACCCAGTACTTC.

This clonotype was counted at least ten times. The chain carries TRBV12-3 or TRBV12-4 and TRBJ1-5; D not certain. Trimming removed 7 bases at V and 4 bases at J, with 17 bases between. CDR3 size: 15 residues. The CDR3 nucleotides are TGTGCCAGCACGGCGGCAGGAGTAAGGAATCAGCCCCAGCATTTT. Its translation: CASTAAGVRNQPQHF.

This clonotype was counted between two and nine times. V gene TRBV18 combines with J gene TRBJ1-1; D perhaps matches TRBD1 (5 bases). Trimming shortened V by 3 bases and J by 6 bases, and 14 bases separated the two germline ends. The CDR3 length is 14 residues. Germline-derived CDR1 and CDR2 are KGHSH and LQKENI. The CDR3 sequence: CASSPLQEGAEAFF. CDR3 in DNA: TGTGCCAGCTCACCTCTACAGGAGGGCGCTGAAGCTTTCTTT.

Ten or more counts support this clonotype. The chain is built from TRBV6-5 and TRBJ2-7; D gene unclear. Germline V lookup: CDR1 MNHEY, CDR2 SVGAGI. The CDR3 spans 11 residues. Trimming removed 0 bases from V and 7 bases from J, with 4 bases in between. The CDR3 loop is CASSYSQEQYF. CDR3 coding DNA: TGTGCCAGCAGTTACTCCCAGGAGCAGTACTTC.

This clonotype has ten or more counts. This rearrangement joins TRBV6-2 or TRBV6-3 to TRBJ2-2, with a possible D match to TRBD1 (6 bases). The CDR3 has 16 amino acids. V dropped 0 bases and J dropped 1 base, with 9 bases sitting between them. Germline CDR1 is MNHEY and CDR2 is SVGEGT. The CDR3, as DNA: TGTGCCAGCAGTTACTCAGCAGGGGTGAACACCGGGGAGCTGTTTTTT. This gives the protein CASSYSAGVNTGELFF.

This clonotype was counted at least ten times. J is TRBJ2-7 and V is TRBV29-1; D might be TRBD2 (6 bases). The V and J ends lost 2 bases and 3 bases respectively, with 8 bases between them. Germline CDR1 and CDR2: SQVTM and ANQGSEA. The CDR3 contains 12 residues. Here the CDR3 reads CSVERGNYEQYF. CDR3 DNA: TGCAGCGTTGAACGGGGGAACTACGAGCAGTACTTC.

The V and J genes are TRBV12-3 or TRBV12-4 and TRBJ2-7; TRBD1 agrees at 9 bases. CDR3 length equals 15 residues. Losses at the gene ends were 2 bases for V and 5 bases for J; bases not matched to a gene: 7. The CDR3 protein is CASSLPGQGPHEQYF. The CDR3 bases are TGTGCCAGCAGTTTACCGGGACAGGGCCCCCACGAGCAGTACTTC.

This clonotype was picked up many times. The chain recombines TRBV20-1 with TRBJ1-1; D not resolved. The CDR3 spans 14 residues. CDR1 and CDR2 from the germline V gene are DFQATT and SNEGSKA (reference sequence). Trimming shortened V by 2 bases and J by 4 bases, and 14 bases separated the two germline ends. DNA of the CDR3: TGCAGTGCTAGACGGCCAAGGGTGGCCACTGAAGCTTTCTTT. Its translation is CSARRPRVATEAFF.

CDR3 nucleotide sequence: TGTGCCTGGAGTGTACTTCGGGATGAGAGGGTCAAAAACATTCAGTACTTC. It translates to CAWSVLRDERVKNIQYF. V gene TRBV30 combines with J gene TRBJ2-4; tentatively, D is TRBD2 (5 bases). CDR3 length equals 17 residues. The V end was cut by 0 bases, the J end by 3 bases, with 18 bases between. In germline, CDR1 is GTSNPN, CDR2 SVGIG (reference sequence).

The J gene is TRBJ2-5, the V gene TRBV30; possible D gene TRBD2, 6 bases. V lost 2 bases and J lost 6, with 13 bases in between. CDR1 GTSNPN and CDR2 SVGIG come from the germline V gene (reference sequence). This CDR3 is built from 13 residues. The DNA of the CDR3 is TGTGCCTGGAGTACTGGGACTCCCAAGACCCAGTACTTC. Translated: CAWSTGTPKTQYF.

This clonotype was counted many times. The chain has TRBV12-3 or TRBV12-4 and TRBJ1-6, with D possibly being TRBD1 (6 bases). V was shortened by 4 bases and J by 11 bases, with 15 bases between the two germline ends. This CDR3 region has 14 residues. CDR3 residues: CASSWEGVETPLHF. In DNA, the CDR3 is TGTGCCAGCAGTTGGGAGGGGGTCGAGACACCCCTCCACTTT.

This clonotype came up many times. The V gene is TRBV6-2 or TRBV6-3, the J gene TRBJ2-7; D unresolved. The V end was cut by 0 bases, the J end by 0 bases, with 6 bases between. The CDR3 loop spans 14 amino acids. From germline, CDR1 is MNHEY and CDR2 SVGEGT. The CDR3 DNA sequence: TGTGCCAGCAGTTACTCGGAAGCCTCCTACGAGCAGTACTTC. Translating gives CASSYSEASYEQYF.

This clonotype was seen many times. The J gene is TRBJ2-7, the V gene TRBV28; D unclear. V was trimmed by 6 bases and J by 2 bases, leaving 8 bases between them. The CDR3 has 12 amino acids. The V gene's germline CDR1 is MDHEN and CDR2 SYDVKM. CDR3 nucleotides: TGTGCCAGCAGGGGCCCAACCTACGAGCAGTACTTC. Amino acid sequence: CASRGPTYEQYF.

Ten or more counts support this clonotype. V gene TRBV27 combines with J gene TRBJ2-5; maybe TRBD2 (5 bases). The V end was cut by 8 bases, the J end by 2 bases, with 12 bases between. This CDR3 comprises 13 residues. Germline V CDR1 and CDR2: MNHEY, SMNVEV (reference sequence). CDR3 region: CASRGLVQETQYF. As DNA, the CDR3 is TGTGCCAGCCGAGGGCTCGTACAAGAGACCCAGTACTTC.

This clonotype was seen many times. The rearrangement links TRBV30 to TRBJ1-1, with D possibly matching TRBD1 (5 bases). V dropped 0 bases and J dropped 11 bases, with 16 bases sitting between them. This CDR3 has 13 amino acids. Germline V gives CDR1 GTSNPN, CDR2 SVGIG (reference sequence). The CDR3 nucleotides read TGTGCCTGGAGTGTACCGGGGCAGGTTGAGGCTTTCTTT. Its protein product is CAWSVPGQVEAFF.

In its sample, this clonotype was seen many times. The CDR3 reads CASSVGRGQGLNEQYF. For the CDR3, the DNA is TGTGCCAGCAGCGTAGGTCGTGGACAGGGTTTGAACGAGCAGTACTTC. This rearrangement joins TRBV9 to TRBJ2-7, with 8 bases matching TRBD1. The germline V gene encodes CDR1 SGDLS and CDR2 YYNGEE. J lost 5 bases, V lost 0 bases, and 10 bases had no gene match. The CDR3 runs to 16 residues.

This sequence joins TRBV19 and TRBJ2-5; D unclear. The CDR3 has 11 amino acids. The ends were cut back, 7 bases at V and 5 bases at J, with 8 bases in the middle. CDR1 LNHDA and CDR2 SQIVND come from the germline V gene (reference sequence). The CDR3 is CASMGWETQYF. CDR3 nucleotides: TGTGCCAGTATGGGATGGGAGACCCAGTACTTC.

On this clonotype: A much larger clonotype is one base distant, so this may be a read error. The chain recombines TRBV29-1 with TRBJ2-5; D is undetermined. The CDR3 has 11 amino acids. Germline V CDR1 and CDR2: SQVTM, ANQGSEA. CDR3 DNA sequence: TGCAGCGTTGGCCCAGGCGAGACCCGGTACTTC. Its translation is CSVGPGETRYF. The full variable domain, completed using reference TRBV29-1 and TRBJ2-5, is SAVISQKPSRDICQRGTSLTIQCQVDSQVTMMFWYRQQPGQSLTLIATANQGSEATYESGFVIDKFPISRPNLTFSTLTVSNMSPEDSSIYLCSVGPGETRYFGPGTRLLVL.

The CDR3 sequence: CASSLALRIANTEAFF. CDR3 DNA sequence: TGTGCCAGCAGCTTAGCGTTGCGTATCGCGAACACTGAAGCTTTCTTT. This rearrangement joins TRBV7-2 to TRBJ1-1; D ambiguous. Germline V gene data show CDR1 as SGHTA and CDR2 as FQGNSA. This CDR3 contains 16 residues. Deletions cut 0 bases from V and 1 base from J, with 12 bases between.